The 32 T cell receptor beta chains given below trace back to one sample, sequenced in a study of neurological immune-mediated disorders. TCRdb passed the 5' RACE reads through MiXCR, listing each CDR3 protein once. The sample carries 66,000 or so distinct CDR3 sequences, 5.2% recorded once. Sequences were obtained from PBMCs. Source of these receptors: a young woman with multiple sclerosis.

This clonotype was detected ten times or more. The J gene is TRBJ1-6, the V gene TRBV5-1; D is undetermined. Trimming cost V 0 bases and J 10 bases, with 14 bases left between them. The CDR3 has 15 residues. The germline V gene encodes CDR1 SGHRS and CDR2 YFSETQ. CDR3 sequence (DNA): TGCGCCAGCAGCTTGGAGCGTACGGGTGACTCACCCCTCCACTTT. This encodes CASSLERTGDSPLHF.

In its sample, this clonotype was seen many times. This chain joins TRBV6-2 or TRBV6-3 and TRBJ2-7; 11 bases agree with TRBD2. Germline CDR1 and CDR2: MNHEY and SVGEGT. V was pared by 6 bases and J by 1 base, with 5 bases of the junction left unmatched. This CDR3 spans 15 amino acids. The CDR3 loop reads CASSTTSGGSYEQYF. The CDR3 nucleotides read TGTGCCAGCAGCACAACTAGCGGGGGTTCCTACGAGCAGTACTTC.

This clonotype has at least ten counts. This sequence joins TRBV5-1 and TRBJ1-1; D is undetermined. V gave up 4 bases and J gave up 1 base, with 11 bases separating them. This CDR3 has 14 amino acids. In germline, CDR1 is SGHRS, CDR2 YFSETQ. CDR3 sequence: CASSQSDGNTEAFF. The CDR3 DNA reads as TGCGCCAGCAGCCAATCAGACGGGAACACTGAAGCTTTCTTT.

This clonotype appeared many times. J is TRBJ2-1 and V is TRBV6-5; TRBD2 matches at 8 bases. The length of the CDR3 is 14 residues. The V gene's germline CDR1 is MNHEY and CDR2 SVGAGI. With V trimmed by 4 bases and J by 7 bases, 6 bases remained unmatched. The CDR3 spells CASSSTGGLNEQFF. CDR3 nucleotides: TGTGCCAGCAGTTCCACGGGGGGGCTTAATGAGCAGTTCTTC.

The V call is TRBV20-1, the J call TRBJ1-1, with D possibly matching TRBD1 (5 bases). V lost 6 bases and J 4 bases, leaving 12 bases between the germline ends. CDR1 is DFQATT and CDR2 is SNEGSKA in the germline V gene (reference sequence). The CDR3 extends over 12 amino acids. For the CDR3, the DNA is TGCAGTGCGGGGCAGGGTGGCACTGAAGCTTTCTTT. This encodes CSAGQGGTEAFF.

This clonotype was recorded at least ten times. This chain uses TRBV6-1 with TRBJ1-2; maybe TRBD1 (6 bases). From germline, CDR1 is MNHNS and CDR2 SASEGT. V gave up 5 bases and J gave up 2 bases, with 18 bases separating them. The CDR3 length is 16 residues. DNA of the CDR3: TGTGCCAGCAGTTCCCAGGGGCAGGGACGAAACTATGGCTACACCTTC. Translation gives CASSSQGQGRNYGYTF.

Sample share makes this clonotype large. CDR3 residues: CASSEASTEAFF. The CDR3 region has the DNA TGTGCCAGCAGTGAAGCCTCCACTGAAGCTTTCTTT. V usage is TRBV12-3 or TRBV12-4 and J usage is TRBJ1-1; no definite D call. The CDR3 contains 12 residues. The V end was cut by 5 bases, the J end by 4 bases, with 8 bases between.

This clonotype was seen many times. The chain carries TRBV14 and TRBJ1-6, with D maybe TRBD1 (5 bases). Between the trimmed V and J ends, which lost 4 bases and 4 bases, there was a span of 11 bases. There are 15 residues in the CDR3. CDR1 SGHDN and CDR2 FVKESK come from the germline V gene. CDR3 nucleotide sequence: TGTGCCAGCAGCCCGGTGGGACTTTATAATTCACCCCTCCACTTT. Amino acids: CASSPVGLYNSPLHF.

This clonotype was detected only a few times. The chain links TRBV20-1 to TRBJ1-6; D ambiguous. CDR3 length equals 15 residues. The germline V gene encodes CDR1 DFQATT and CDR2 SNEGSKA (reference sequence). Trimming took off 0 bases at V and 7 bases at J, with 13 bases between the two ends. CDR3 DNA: TGCAGTGCTAGAGATCCCGGGATCAGGAATTCACCCCTCCACTTT. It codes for CSARDPGIRNSPLHF.

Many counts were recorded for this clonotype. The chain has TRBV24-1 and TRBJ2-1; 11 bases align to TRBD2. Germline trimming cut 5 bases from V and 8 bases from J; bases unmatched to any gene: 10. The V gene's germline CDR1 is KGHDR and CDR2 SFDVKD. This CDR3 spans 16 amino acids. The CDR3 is CATSGHSGGAWDEQFF. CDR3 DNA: TGTGCCACCAGTGGCCATAGCGGGGGGGCCTGGGATGAGCAGTTCTTC.

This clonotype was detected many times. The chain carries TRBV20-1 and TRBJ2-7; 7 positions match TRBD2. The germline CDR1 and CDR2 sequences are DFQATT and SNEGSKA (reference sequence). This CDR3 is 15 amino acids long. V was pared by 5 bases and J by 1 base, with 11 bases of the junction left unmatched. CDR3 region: CSAEIDRGVSYEQYF. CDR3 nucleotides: TGCAGTGCTGAAATAGACCGGGGGGTTTCCTACGAGCAGTACTTC.

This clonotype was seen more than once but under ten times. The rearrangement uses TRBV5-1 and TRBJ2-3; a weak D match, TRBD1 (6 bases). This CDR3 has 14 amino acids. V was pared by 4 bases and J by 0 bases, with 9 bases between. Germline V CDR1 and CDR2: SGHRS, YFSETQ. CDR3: CASSIGQSTDTQYF. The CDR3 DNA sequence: TGCGCCAGCAGCATTGGACAGAGCACAGATACGCAGTATTTT. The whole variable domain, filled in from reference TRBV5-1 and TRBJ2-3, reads KAGVTQTPRYLIKTRGQQVTLSCSPISGHRSVSWYQQTPGQGLQFLFEYFSETQRNKGNFPGRFSGRQFSNSRSEMNVSTLELGDSALYLCASSIGQSTDTQYFGPGTRLTVL.

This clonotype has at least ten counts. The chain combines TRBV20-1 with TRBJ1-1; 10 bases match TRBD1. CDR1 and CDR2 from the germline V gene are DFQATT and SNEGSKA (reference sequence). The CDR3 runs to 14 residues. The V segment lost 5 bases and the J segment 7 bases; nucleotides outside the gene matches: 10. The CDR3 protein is CSAPLGTGAYEAFF. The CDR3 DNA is TGCAGTGCTCCTCTTGGGACAGGGGCTTATGAAGCTTTCTTT.

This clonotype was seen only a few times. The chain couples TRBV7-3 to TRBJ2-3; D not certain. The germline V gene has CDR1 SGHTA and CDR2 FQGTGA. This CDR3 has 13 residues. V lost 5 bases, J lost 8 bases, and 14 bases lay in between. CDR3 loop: CASSVESSSTQYF. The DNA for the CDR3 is TGTGCCAGCAGCGTCGAGAGCTCTTCTACGCAGTATTTT.

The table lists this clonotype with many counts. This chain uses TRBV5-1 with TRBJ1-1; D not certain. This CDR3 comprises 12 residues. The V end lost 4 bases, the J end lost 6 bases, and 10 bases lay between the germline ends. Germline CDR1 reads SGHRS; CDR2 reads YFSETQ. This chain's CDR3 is CASSPGSSEAFF. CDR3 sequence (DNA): TGCGCCAGCAGCCCCGGGTCGTCTGAAGCTTTCTTT.

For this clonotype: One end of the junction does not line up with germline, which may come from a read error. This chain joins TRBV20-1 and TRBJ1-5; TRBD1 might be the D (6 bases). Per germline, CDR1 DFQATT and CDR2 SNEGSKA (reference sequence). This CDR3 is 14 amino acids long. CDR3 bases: TGCAGTGCTAGGGGCCCAGGGGTCGATCAGCCCCAGAATTTT. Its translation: CSARGPGVDQPQNF.

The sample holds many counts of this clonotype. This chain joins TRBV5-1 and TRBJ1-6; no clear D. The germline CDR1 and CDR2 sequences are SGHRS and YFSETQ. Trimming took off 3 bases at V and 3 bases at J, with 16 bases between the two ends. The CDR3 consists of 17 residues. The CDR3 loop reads CASSWTGIPSYNSPLHF. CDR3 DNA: TGCGCCAGCAGCTGGACCGGGATTCCAAGCTATAATTCACCCCTCCACTTT.

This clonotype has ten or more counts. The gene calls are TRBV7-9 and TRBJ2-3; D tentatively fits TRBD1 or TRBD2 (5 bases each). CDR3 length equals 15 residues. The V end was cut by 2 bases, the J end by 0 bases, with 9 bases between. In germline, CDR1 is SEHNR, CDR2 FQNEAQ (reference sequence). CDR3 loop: CASSLLGESTDTQYF. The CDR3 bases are TGTGCCAGCAGCTTACTGGGGGAGAGCACAGATACGCAGTATTTT.

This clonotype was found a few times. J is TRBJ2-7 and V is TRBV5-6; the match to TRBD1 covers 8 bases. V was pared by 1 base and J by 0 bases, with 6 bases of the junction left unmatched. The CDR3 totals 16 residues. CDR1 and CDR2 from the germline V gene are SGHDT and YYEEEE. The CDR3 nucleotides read TGTGCCAGCAGCTTGAAGGACAGGGCCTTCTCCTACGAGCAGTACTTC. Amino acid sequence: CASSLKDRAFSYEQYF.

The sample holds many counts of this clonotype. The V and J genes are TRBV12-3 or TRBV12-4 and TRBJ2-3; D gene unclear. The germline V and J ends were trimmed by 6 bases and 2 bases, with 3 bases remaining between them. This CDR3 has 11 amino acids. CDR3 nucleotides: TGTGCCAGCAGATACACAGATACGCAGTATTTT. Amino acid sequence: CASRYTDTQYF.

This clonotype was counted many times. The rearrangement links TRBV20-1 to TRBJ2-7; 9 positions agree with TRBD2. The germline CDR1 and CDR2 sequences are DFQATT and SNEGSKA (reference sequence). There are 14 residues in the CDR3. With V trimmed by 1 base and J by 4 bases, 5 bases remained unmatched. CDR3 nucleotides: TGCAGTGCTAGAGCGGGTAGCGGGGGATACGAGCAGTACTTC. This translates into CSARAGSGGYEQYF.

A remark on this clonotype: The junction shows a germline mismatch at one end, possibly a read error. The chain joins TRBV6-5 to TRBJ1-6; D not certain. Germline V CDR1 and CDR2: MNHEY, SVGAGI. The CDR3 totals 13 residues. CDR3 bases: TGTGCCAGCAGTGGCCGGGGATTATCACCCCTCAACTTT. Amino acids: CASSGRGLSPLNF.

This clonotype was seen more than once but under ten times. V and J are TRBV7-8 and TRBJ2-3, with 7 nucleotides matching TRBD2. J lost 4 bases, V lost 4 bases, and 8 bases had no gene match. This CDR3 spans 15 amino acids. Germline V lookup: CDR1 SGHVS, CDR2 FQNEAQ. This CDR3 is CASSCLSGASDTQYF. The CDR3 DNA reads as TGTGCCAGCAGCTGTCTAAGCGGGGCCTCAGATACGCAGTATTTT.

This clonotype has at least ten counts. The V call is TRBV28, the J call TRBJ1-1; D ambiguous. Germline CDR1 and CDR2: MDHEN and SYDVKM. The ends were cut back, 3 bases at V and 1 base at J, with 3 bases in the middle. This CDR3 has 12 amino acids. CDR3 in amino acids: CASSFRNTEAFF. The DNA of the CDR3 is TGTGCCAGCAGTTTCCGGAACACTGAAGCTTTCTTT. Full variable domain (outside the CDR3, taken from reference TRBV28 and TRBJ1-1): DVKVTQSSRYLVKRTGEKVFLECVQDMDHENMFWYRQDPGLGLRLIYFSYDVKMKEKGDIPEGYSVSREKKERFSLILESASTNQTSMYLCASSFRNTEAFFGQGTRLTVV.

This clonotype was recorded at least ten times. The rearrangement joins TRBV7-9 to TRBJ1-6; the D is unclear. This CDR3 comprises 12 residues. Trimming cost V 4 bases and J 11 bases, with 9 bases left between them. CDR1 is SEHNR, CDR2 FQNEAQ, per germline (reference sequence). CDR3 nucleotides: TGTGCCAGCAGCTCCACCATACCACCCCTCCACTTT. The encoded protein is CASSSTIPPLHF. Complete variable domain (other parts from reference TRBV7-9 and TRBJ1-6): DTGVSQNPRHKITKRGQNVTFRCDPISEHNRLYWYRQTLGQGPEFLTYFQNEAQLEKSRLLSDRFSAERPKGSFSTLEIQRTEQGDSAMYLCASSSTIPPLHFGNGTRLTVT.

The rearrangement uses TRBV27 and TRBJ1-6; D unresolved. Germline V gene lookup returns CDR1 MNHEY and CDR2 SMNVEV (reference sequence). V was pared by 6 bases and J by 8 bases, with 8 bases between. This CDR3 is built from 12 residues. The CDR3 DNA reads TGTGCCAGCAGCCCAACCGATTCACCCCTCCACTTT. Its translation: CASSPTDSPLHF.

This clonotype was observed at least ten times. CDR3 region: CASSLARAVNNFIAKNIQYF. The CDR3, as DNA: TGCGCCAGCAGCTTGGCTAGGGCCGTTAACAATTTTATAGCCAAAAACATTCAGTACTTC. The chain is built from TRBV5-1 and TRBJ2-4; no clear D gene. CDR1 is SGHRS and CDR2 is YFSETQ in the germline V gene. There are 20 residues in the CDR3. The germline V and J ends were trimmed by 0 bases and 0 bases, with 22 bases remaining between them. Looking up the rest from reference TRBV5-1 and TRBJ2-4 gives the full variable domain: KAGVTQTPRYLIKTRGQQVTLSCSPISGHRSVSWYQQTPGQGLQFLFEYFSETQRNKGNFPGRFSGRQFSNSRSEMNVSTLELGDSALYLCASSLARAVNNFIAKNIQYFGAGTRLSVL.

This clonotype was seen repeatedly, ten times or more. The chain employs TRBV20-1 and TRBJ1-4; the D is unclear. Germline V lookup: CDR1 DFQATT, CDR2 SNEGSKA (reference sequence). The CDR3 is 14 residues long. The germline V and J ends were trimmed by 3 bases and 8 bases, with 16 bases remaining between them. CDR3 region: CSASGTPLSEKLFF. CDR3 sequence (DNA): TGCAGTGCTAGTGGAACCCCTCTGTCCGAAAAACTGTTTTTT.

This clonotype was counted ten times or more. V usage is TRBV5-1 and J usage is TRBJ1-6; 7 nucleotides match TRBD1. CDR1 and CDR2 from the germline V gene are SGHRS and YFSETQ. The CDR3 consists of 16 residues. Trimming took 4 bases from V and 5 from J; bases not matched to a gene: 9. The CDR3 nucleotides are TGCGCCAGCAGCCCCAGTCCGACAGGGAATAATTCACCCCTCCACTTT. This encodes CASSPSPTGNNSPLHF.

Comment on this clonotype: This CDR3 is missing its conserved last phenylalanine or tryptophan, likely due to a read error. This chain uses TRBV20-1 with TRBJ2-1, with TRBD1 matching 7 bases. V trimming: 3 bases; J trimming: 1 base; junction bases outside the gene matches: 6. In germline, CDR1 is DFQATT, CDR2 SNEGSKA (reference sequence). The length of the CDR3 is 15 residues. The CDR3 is CSASAGTDSYNEQFN. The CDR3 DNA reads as TGCAGTGCTAGCGCCGGGACAGATTCCTACAATGAGCAGTTCAAC.

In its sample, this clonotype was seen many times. The CDR3 region has the DNA TGTGCCAGCAGCTTAGAGGGGGGACTGGGTTCACCCCTCCACTTT. As protein: CASSLEGGLGSPLHF. V usage is TRBV7-6 and J usage is TRBJ1-6, with D perhaps TRBD1 (6 bases). Germline loops: CDR1 SGHVS, CDR2 FNYEAQ. There are 15 residues in the CDR3. Trimming pared 1 base from V and 9 bases from J, leaving 13 bases between.

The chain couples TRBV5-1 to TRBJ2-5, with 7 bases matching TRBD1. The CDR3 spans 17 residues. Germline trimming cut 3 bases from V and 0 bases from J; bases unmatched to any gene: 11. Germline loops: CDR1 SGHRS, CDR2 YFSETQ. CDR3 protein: CASSSDGQATYQETQYF. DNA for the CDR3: TGCGCCAGCAGCTCCGACGGACAGGCGACGTACCAAGAGACCCAGTACTTC.